Following are 21 T cell receptor beta chains from one sample sequenced in a study of response to subunit inactivated influenza vaccine. Using its own MiXCR run on the RT-PCR reads, TCRdb lists one record per CDR3 protein. The sample contains some 550,000 distinct CDR3 sequences, less than 25% of which appear only once. These data were likewise used in another study, on T cells expressing NK-cell markers. That work adds: TCR beta libraries carry UMIs added by 5'RACE template switching.

Source: CD4+ T cells sorted from PBMCs, taken less than 13 days after vaccination. The receptors stem from a man in his forties or fifties who received an inactivated influenza vaccine.

This chain joins TRBV7-8 and TRBJ2-7, with a possible D match to TRBD2 (6 bases). The CDR3 spans 13 residues. The V end was cut by 5 bases, the J end by 5 bases, with 13 bases between. Germline V gene data show CDR1 as SGHVS and CDR2 as FQNEAQ. CDR3 sequence: CASSRGRENEQYF. In DNA, the CDR3 is TGTGCCAGCAGCCGGGGACGGGAGAACGAGCAGTACTTC.

The V gene is TRBV10-3, the J gene TRBJ2-2, with 11 nucleotides matching TRBD2. V was pared by 3 bases and J by 2 bases, with 5 bases of the junction left unmatched. CDR3 size: 17 residues. Germline-derived CDR1 and CDR2 are ENHRY and SYGVKD. CDR3 DNA sequence: TGTGCCATCAGTGACAAAGGACTAGCGGGTAACACCGGGGAGCTGTTTTTT. Translating it yields CAISDKGLAGNTGELFF.

This clonotype was seen a handful of times. V gene TRBV10-3 combines with J gene TRBJ1-6, with D unclear. This CDR3 comprises 14 residues. The ends were cut back, 7 bases at V and 7 bases at J, with 14 bases in the middle. Germline values: CDR1 ENHRY, CDR2 SYGVKD. DNA of the CDR3: TGTGCCATCACTCATGGAGCATCCAATTCACCCCTCCACTTT. Translation: CAITHGASNSPLHF.

V usage is TRBV12-5 and J usage is TRBJ2-2; TRBD2 aligns across 7 bases. J lost 5 bases, V lost 0 bases, and 9 bases had no gene match. The CDR3 sequence is 17 residues long. The germline CDR1 and CDR2 sequences are LGHNT and FRNRAP. The DNA for the CDR3 is TGTGCTAGTGGTTTGGTACTAACCGGGGGAGGGACCGGGGAGCTGTTTTTT. Its protein product is CASGLVLTGGGTGELFF.

The V call is TRBV12-3 or TRBV12-4, the J call TRBJ1-5, with 11 bases lining up with TRBD1. CDR3 size: 19 residues. After removal of 3 bases from V and 4 bases from J, the junction contained 14 bases not matched to a gene. The CDR3 sequence: CASSFGPRTGGLINQPQHF. The CDR3 DNA is TGTGCCAGCAGTTTTGGTCCAAGGACAGGGGGCCTAATAAATCAGCCCCAGCATTTT.

This chain uses TRBV4-3 with TRBJ2-5; no reliable D call. The CDR3 spans 15 residues. Trimming pared 0 bases from V and 1 base from J, leaving 9 bases between. Germline V CDR1 and CDR2: LGHNA, YSLEER. The CDR3 DNA sequence: TGCGCCAGCAGCCAAGATTGGGCAGGCCAAGAGACCCAGTACTTC. It codes for CASSQDWAGQETQYF.

This clonotype was seen only a few times. The chain employs TRBV29-1 and TRBJ2-1; no definite D call. The V end lost 5 bases, the J end lost 5 bases, and 22 bases lay between the germline ends. CDR3 length: 16 residues. CDR1 SQVTM and CDR2 ANQGSEA come from the germline V gene. The CDR3 sequence is CSVSAFRLTTDNEQFF. The CDR3 nucleotides are TGCAGCGTTAGCGCGTTCCGTCTTACGACGGACAATGAGCAGTTCTTC.

The CDR3 here is CSGGFGTGVEQYF. CDR3 nucleotide sequence: TGCAGCGGGGGATTCGGGACAGGGGTCGAGCAGTACTTC. The chain recombines TRBV29-1 with TRBJ2-7, with TRBD1 matching over 10 bases. V lost 7 bases, J lost 6 bases, and 9 bases stayed unmatched. The CDR3 spans 13 residues. Germline V gene data show CDR1 as SQVTM and CDR2 as ANQGSEA.

This clonotype showed up just a few times. The CDR3 nucleotides read TGTGCCAGCAGTTACTCGCCGGACAGGGTCCCCGAGCAGTACTTC. This encodes CASSYSPDRVPEQYF. V is TRBV6-5 and J is TRBJ2-7, with 8 bases that match TRBD1. V shed 0 bases, J shed 6 bases, and the junction held 7 bases outside the gene matches. CDR1 is MNHEY, CDR2 SVGAGI, per germline. This CDR3 spans 15 amino acids.

This clonotype was seen only a few times. CDR3 residues: CASSTGTSGPFSTDTQYF. CDR3 nucleotide sequence: TGCGCCAGCAGCACCGGGACTAGCGGGCCCTTTAGCACAGATACGCAGTATTTT. V gene TRBV5-1 combines with J gene TRBJ2-3; 12 bases line up with TRBD2. The CDR3 extends over 18 amino acids. J lost 0 bases, V lost 4 bases, and 9 bases had no gene match. Germline V lookup: CDR1 SGHRS, CDR2 YFSETQ. The full variable domain, in which reference TRBV5-1 and TRBJ2-3 provide the parts outside the CDR3, is KAGVTQTPRYLIKTRGQQVTLSCSPISGHRSVSWYQQTPGQGLQFLFEYFSETQRNKGNFPGRFSGRQFSNSRSEMNVSTLELGDSALYLCASSTGTSGPFSTDTQYFGPGTRLTVL.

This clonotype was counted a few times. The chain couples TRBV19 to TRBJ2-1; TRBD1 or TRBD2 may be the D gene (6 bases each). V lost 5 bases to trimming and J lost 1 base, with 12 bases between them. From germline, CDR1 is LNHDA and CDR2 SQIVND (reference sequence). This CDR3 spans 15 amino acids. DNA of the CDR3: TGTGCCAGTAGTGAGCGGAGGGGGTCCTACAATGAGCAGTTCTTC. The encoded protein is CASSERRGSYNEQFF.

The chain recombines TRBV19 with TRBJ2-2; 9 bases line up with TRBD1. The CDR3 sequence is 15 residues long. V lost 6 bases and J lost 3; bases outside the gene matches: 5. Germline V gene sequence: CDR1 LNHDA, CDR2 SQIVND (reference sequence). The CDR3 bases are TGTGCCAGTAGAGCTGACAGGGGGGACACCGGGGAGCTGTTTTTT. As protein: CASRADRGDTGELFF.

The genes are TRBV3-1 and TRBJ2-5; TRBD1 matches at 7 bases. Germline CDR1 and CDR2: LGHDT and YNNKEL (reference sequence). V lost 6 bases, J lost 4 bases, and 14 bases stayed unmatched. The CDR3 length is 16 residues. CDR3 sequence (DNA): TGTGCCAGCAGTAGGGGGCGGGCCAACCTCGGAGAGACCCAGTACTTC. Translating gives CASSRGRANLGETQYF.

The table lists this clonotype with a count of one. The chain combines TRBV4-2 with TRBJ2-1; 7 bases agree with TRBD2. V shed 1 base, J shed 6 bases, and the junction held 9 bases outside the gene matches. CDR1 LGHNA and CDR2 YNFKEQ come from the germline V gene. This CDR3 has 16 amino acids. CDR3 DNA sequence: TGTGCCAGCAGCCAAGTGGGGGGGATGTTCGTCAATGAGCAGTTCTTC. The encoded protein is CASSQVGGMFVNEQFF.

This chain joins TRBV11-1 and TRBJ2-5; perhaps TRBD1 as D (6 bases). V was clipped by 5 bases and J by 0 bases, with 22 bases between them. CDR3 length equals 18 residues. CDR1 is SGHAT, CDR2 FQDESV, per germline (reference sequence). The CDR3 here is CASSLGKGVGLNQETQYF. The CDR3 nucleotides are TGTGCCAGCAGCCTAGGGAAGGGGGTAGGGTTGAACCAAGAGACCCAGTACTTC.

The chain combines TRBV29-1 with TRBJ2-1, with 12 bases aligning to TRBD1. The CDR3 runs to 14 residues. CDR1 and CDR2 from the germline V gene are SQVTM and ANQGSEA. The J segment lost 6 bases and the V segment lost 2 bases, leaving 2 bases of the junction unmatched. The CDR3 nucleotides read TGCAGCGTTGAAAGGGACAGGGGGCCCAATGAGCAGTTCTTC. Encoded protein: CSVERDRGPNEQFF.

This clonotype came up a few times. CDR3 in DNA: TGCAGCGTTGGCCCATCCCTCGGCACAGATACGCAGTATTTT. Encoded protein: CSVGPSLGTDTQYF. The chain links TRBV29-1 to TRBJ2-3, with no clear D. V was shortened by 4 bases and J by 1 base, with 12 bases between the two germline ends. Germline lookup yields CDR1 SQVTM and CDR2 ANQGSEA. The CDR3 covers 14 residues.

This clonotype was counted a few times. The chain couples TRBV29-1 to TRBJ2-7, with D possibly called TRBD1 or TRBD2 (6 bases each). CDR1 SQVTM and CDR2 ANQGSEA come from the germline V gene. The CDR3 is made up of 14 amino acids. V shed 4 bases and J shed 7 bases, with 20 bases lying between them. The CDR3 is CSVVDRLVGMEQYF. CDR3 nucleotides: TGCAGCGTTGTGGACAGACTAGTAGGTATGGAGCAGTACTTC.

This clonotype was observed a handful of times. The rearrangement uses TRBV4-2 and TRBJ2-7; TRBD2 matches 10 bases. With 1 base clipped from V and 5 bases from J, the junction kept 5 bases outside the gene matches. From germline, CDR1 is LGHNA and CDR2 YNFKEQ. The CDR3 runs to 15 residues. The CDR3 region has the DNA TGTGCCAGCAGCCAAGGGAGAGGACTAGCGGACGAGCAGTACTTC. Translated, it gives CASSQGRGLADEQYF.

This clonotype came up a few times. This rearrangement joins TRBV7-8 to TRBJ2-3, with 11 bases identical to TRBD2. This CDR3 is built from 17 residues. With V trimmed by 1 base and J by 1 base, 4 bases remained unmatched. Per the germline V gene, CDR1 is SGHVS and CDR2 is FQNEAQ. This chain's CDR3 is CASSLERLAGRTDTQYF. The CDR3 DNA reads as TGTGCCAGCAGCTTAGAACGACTAGCGGGGCGCACAGATACGCAGTATTTT.

This clonotype has just one count. The J gene is TRBJ2-3, the V gene TRBV15; D gene unclear. From germline, CDR1 is LNHNV and CDR2 YYDKDF (reference sequence). Trimming cost V 3 bases and J 2 bases, with 6 bases left between them. The CDR3 totals 13 residues. CDR3 bases: TGTGCCACCAGCAGGGGGTTCACAGATACGCAGTATTTT. This encodes CATSRGFTDTQYF.